This T cell receptor beta chain emerged from a study of T cell responses to AZD1222 COVID-19 vaccine. Overall study results and limits: Within unmutated variant regions lay the reported targets of nearly half of spike-specific TCRs.

Libraries were prepared by immunoSEQ multiplex PCR; TCRdb keeps only in-frame clonotypes and omits some of them. The sample shows around 140,000 clones, approximately 88% of them seen only once. To note about this clone: Its target is unknown.

CDR1 and CDR2 (germline): LNHDA, SQIVND (reference sequence). V shed 8 bases and J 4 bases; nucleotides not matched to a gene: 7. This CDR3 region has 14 residues. The TCR sequence derives from an adult in good health. The sample was peripheral blood, taken on day 0 of AZD1222 vaccination. V usage is TRBV19 and J usage is TRBJ1-5; 8 positions agree with TRBD1. CDR3 region: CASLGRTGNQPQHF. The DNA of the CDR3 is TGTGCCAGTTTAGGGAGGACAGGGAATCAGCCCCAGCATTTT.